What follows describes a single T cell receptor (beta chain). No antigen is known for it. A much more abundant neighbour one base away suggests this may be a read error. This specimen comes from a study of tumor-infiltrating lymphocytes in primary liver carcinoma. Looking at the study overall: The patients included men and women who were aged 30 to 69 years. Study results and caveats: Being bulk and unsorted, samples allowed no CD4+ and CD8+ repertoire comparison.

CDR1 MNHEY and CDR2 SVGEGT come from the germline V gene. The CDR3 length is 12 residues. The study extracted blood RNA from unsorted whole blood and also extracted germline DNA. Using a constant-region primer together with ProtoScript II reverse transcriptase, TCR beta cDNA was made from 500 ng of total RNA. What produced the TCR beta libraries was three nested multiplex PCR rounds using slightly modified ARM-PCR. Both of the initial two PCR rounds ran for approximately 11 cycles and employed TRBV1-TRBV30 forward primers alongside a C-beta reverse primer. TCRdb processed the multiplex PCR reads anew with MiXCR; each CDR3 protein has one entry. The sample contains 310,000 or so distinct CDR3 sequences, 58% of which appear only once.

The specimen was peripheral blood. V is TRBV6-2 or TRBV6-3 and J is TRBJ2-7; D remains ambiguous. The source is a woman aged 25 to 39 with primary liver carcinoma and hepatitis B virus infection. The CDR3 DNA reads as TGTGTCAGCAGCAGAATTACCTACGAGCAGTACTTC. It translates to CVSSRITYEQYF.